A single sample gave rise to the 10 T cell receptor beta chains below, sequenced in a study of cytomegalovirus exposure and HLA in healthy donors. Amplification used 60 Vbeta primers and 13 Jbeta primers. The protocol was immunoSEQ multiplex PCR, while the TCRdb copy is restricted to in-frame clones and leaves out a portion. The table lists more than 110,000 clones, about four fifths of them singletons. The sample taken for sequencing was PBMCs. The receptors were sampled from a male donor in good health and CMV-seropositive.

This chain joins TRBV7-2 and TRBJ1-3; no reliable D call. The CDR3 runs to 16 residues. The V end lost 4 bases, the J end lost 2 bases, and 15 bases lay between the germline ends. From germline, CDR1 is SGHTA and CDR2 FQGNSA. The CDR3 is CASSYRTLDPGNTIYF. The CDR3 nucleotides are TGTGCCAGCAGCTACCGGACTCTGGATCCTGGAAACACCATATATTTT.

The chain links TRBV2 to TRBJ2-7; 12 bases line up with TRBD1. This CDR3 spans 15 amino acids. Germline-derived CDR1 and CDR2 are SNHLY and FYNNEI. Trimming took 5 bases from V and 5 from J; bases not matched to a gene: 7. CDR3 amino acids: CASSIAGTGGDEQYF. The CDR3 DNA reads as TGTGCCAGCAGTATCGCCGGGACAGGGGGCGACGAGCAGTACTTC.

The chain recombines TRBV10-3 with TRBJ2-1, with TRBD1 identical over 7 bases. After removal of 3 bases from V and 9 bases from J, the junction contained 5 bases not matched to a gene. The V gene's germline CDR1 is ENHRY and CDR2 SYGVKD. The CDR3 loop spans 13 amino acids. CDR3 protein: CAISELTGTEQFF. Here the CDR3 DNA reads TGTGCCATCAGTGAATTGACAGGGACTGAGCAGTTCTTC.

The chain joins TRBV11-2 to TRBJ2-3; 10 bases map to TRBD2. The CDR3 runs 16 residues. Losses at the gene ends were 7 bases for V and 5 bases for J; bases not matched to a gene: 12. Looked up from germline, CDR1 is SGHAT and CDR2 is FQNNGV. The CDR3 nucleotides are TGTGCCAGCACCACGCTCCTAGCGGGAGTTGAAGATACGCAGTATTTT. Translated: CASTTLLAGVEDTQYF.

The rearrangement uses TRBV5-4 and TRBJ2-3, with a tentative D call TRBD2 (6 bases). CDR1 and CDR2 (germline): SGHNT, YYREEE (reference sequence). The CDR3 loop spans 14 amino acids. V lost 1 base and J 3 bases, leaving 9 bases between the germline ends. The CDR3 protein is CASSLFLATDTQYF. For the CDR3, the DNA is TGTGCCAGCAGCTTGTTCCTAGCGACAGATACGCAGTATTTT.

Only one count was recorded for this clone. The J gene is TRBJ1-5, the V gene TRBV2; D possibly corresponds to TRBD1 (5 bases). Per the germline V gene, CDR1 is SNHLY and CDR2 is FYNNEI. V shed 4 bases and J shed 1 base, with 14 bases lying between them. The CDR3 sequence is 16 residues long. The CDR3 is CASSGYGAVSNQPQHF. The CDR3 DNA is TGTGCCAGCAGTGGGTATGGGGCAGTAAGCAATCAGCCCCAGCATTTT.

The chain employs TRBV25-1 and TRBJ1-3; maybe TRBD1 (5 bases). Deletions cut 8 bases from V and 4 bases from J, with 15 bases between. This CDR3 has 14 amino acids. Per the germline V gene, CDR1 is MGHDK and CDR2 is SYGVNS. The CDR3 reads CASASTGIGNTIYF. The CDR3 DNA is TGTGCCAGCGCCTCTACAGGTATAGGAAACACCATATATTTT.

Comments on this clone: Sequence at one end of the junction differs from germline and may be a read error. The chain couples TRBV7-9 to TRBJ2-5; 7 bases fit TRBD2. This CDR3 comprises 15 residues. Per germline, CDR1 SEHNR and CDR2 FQNEAQ (reference sequence). The CDR3 here is CSSSLDGGNGETQYF. CDR3 nucleotides: TGTTCCAGCAGCTTAGACGGGGGGAATGGGGAGACCCAGTACTTC.

The rearrangement joins TRBV2 to TRBJ2-5; weak D call: TRBD2 (5 bases). CDR1 SNHLY and CDR2 FYNNEI come from the germline V gene. This CDR3 spans 14 amino acids. Trimming took off 1 base at V and 1 base at J, with 7 bases between the two ends. Written as DNA, the CDR3 is TGTGCCAGCAGTGAAGGAGGGCCCCAAGAGACCCAGTACTTC. Amino acid sequence: CASSEGGPQETQYF.

This chain joins TRBV27 and TRBJ2-5; 7 nucleotides agree with TRBD2. The CDR3 sequence is 13 residues long. Germline CDR1 reads MNHEY; CDR2 reads SMNVEV (reference sequence). The ends lost 5 bases at V and 4 bases at J; junction bases unmatched: 4. DNA for the CDR3: TGTGCCAGCAGTCCTAGGACTAGAGAGACCCAGTACTTC. This gives the protein CASSPRTRETQYF.